These 28 T cell receptor beta chains originate from one sample sequenced in a study of cytomegalovirus exposure and HLA in healthy donors. Some clones are missing from TCRdb's copy, which holds only in-frame ones; the method was immunoSEQ multiplex PCR. Of 90,000 to 150,000 clones listed, over 75% were seen once; the top ten hold under 6.5%. Sequencing input: PBMCs. These receptors came from a woman aged 18-30 years in good health and CMV-seropositive.

This clone turned up a few times. The chain has TRBV30 and TRBJ2-2; no firm D call. V was trimmed by 1 base and J by 8 bases, leaving 20 bases between them. Per the germline V gene, CDR1 is GTSNPN and CDR2 is SVGIG (reference sequence). The CDR3 is 16 residues long. CDR3 protein: CAWSDTQVWARGELFF. The DNA for the CDR3 is TGTGCCTGGAGTGATACCCAAGTCTGGGCGCGAGGGGAGCTGTTTTTT.

The chain employs TRBV15 and TRBJ2-5; D might be TRBD1 (6 bases). Germline CDR1 LNHNV, CDR2 YYDKDF (reference sequence). V shed 0 bases and J shed 5 bases, with 19 bases lying between them. The CDR3 has 17 amino acids. CDR3 residues: CATSRDFGRQGSETQYF. In nucleotides, the CDR3 is TGTGCCACCAGCAGAGATTTCGGGCGGCAGGGGAGCGAGACCCAGTACTTC.

The chain uses TRBV7-3 and TRBJ2-3; 8 nucleotides line up with TRBD2. V trimming: 5 bases; J trimming: 6 bases; junction bases outside the gene matches: 4. Germline CDR1 SGHTA, CDR2 FQGTGA. The length of the CDR3 is 13 residues. In DNA, the CDR3 is TGTGCCAGCAGCCAGGGACTAGTTGATACGCAGTATTTT. This encodes CASSQGLVDTQYF.

This clone was found once. The CDR3, as DNA: TGTGCCAGCAGTTCGTCCCCACAGGGGGCGACCTATGGCTACACCTTC. This encodes CASSSSPQGATYGYTF. The V gene is TRBV28, the J gene TRBJ1-2; 9 nucleotides match TRBD1. V dropped 4 bases and J dropped 4; count of bases not matched to a gene: 10. This CDR3 contains 16 residues. Germline CDR1 MDHEN, CDR2 SYDVKM.

The chain uses TRBV7-3 and TRBJ2-1, with TRBD1 identical over 9 bases. Germline values: CDR1 SGHTA, CDR2 FQGTGA. V lost 2 bases to trimming and J lost 4 bases; unmatched junction nucleotides: 3. This CDR3 is built from 15 residues. CDR3 in amino acids: CASSLWGQGYNEQFF. For the CDR3, the DNA is TGTGCCAGCAGCTTATGGGGACAGGGATACAATGAGCAGTTCTTC. Supplemented by reference TRBV7-3 and TRBJ2-1, the full variable domain reads GAGVSQTPSNKVTEKGKYVELRCDPISGHTALYWYRQSLGQGPEFLIYFQGTGAADDSGLPNDRFFAVRPEGSVSTLKIQRTERGDSAVYLCASSLWGQGYNEQFFGPGTRLTVL.

The chain is built from TRBV29-1 and TRBJ2-1; TRBD2 matches 9 bases. Losses at the gene ends were 3 bases for V and 1 base for J; bases not matched to a gene: 4. Germline lookup yields CDR1 SQVTM and CDR2 ANQGSEA. This CDR3 is built from 15 residues. The CDR3 coding sequence is TGCAGCGTTGATTCCAGCGGGGGGTCCTACAATGAGCAGTTCTTC. Protein: CSVDSSGGSYNEQFF.

V is TRBV7-3 and J is TRBJ2-1, with D perhaps matching TRBD2 (6 bases). CDR1 is SGHTA, CDR2 FQGTGA, per germline. The V and J ends lost 2 bases and 0 bases respectively, with 20 bases between them. The CDR3 extends over 19 amino acids. CDR3 in amino acids: CASSLWGPSTRSSYNEQFF. The CDR3 nucleotides are TGTGCCAGCAGCTTATGGGGCCCTTCGACTAGAAGCTCCTACAATGAGCAGTTCTTC.

The CDR3 here is CASRGTVYEQYF. The CDR3 DNA sequence: TGTGCCAGCAGGGGGACAGTATACGAGCAGTACTTC. The V and J genes are TRBV6-6 and TRBJ2-7, with 7 bases fitting TRBD1. This CDR3 has 12 amino acids. V was pared by 6 bases and J by 4 bases, with 3 bases of the junction left unmatched. Per the germline V gene, CDR1 is MNHNY and CDR2 is SVGAGI (reference sequence).

The chain employs TRBV7-2 and TRBJ1-5; D is possibly TRBD1 (6 bases). The CDR3 runs to 16 residues. Trimming stripped 5 bases from V and 4 bases from J, with 18 bases between. Germline loops: CDR1 SGHTA, CDR2 FQGNSA. The CDR3 sequence is CASSPTGMYENQPQHF. The CDR3 DNA sequence: TGTGCCAGCAGCCCAACAGGGATGTATGAAAATCAGCCCCAGCATTTT. Full variable domain (outside the CDR3, taken from reference TRBV7-2 and TRBJ1-5): GAGVSQSPSNKVTEKGKDVELRCDPISGHTALYWYRQSLGQGLEFLIYFQGNSAPDKSGLPSDRFSAERTGGSVSTLTIQRTQQEDSAVYLCASSPTGMYENQPQHFGDGTRLSIL.

The chain has TRBV7-9 and TRBJ2-3; possible D gene TRBD2, 6 bases. From germline, CDR1 is SEHNR and CDR2 FQNEAQ (reference sequence). V gave up 2 bases and J gave up 0 bases, with 15 bases separating them. The CDR3 runs 17 residues. CDR3 sequence (DNA): TGTGCCAGCAGCTTAAGCCGGAGGGCCTGGAGCACAGATACGCAGTATTTT. Translating it yields CASSLSRRAWSTDTQYF. Supplemented by reference TRBV7-9 and TRBJ2-3, the full variable domain reads DTGVSQNPRHKITKRGQNVTFRCDPISEHNRLYWYRQTLGQGPEFLTYFQNEAQLEKSRLLSDRFSAERPKGSFSTLEIQRTEQGDSAMYLCASSLSRRAWSTDTQYFGPGTRLTVL.

The chain joins TRBV11-3 to TRBJ2-7, with D possibly called TRBD1 or TRBD2 (7 bases each). The CDR3 is made up of 15 amino acids. Germline V CDR1 and CDR2: SGHNT, YENEEA. The germline V and J ends were trimmed by 5 bases and 3 bases, with 17 bases remaining between them. The CDR3 spells CASSLGGDSVYEQYF. CDR3 coding DNA: TGTGCCAGCAGCCTAGGGGGGGACAGCGTCTACGAGCAGTACTTC. The complete variable domain, with remaining parts taken from reference TRBV11-3 and TRBJ2-7, reads EAGVVQSPRYKIIEKKQPVAFWCNPISGHNTLYWYLQNLGQGPELLIRYENEEAVDDSQLPKDRFSAERLKGVDSTLKIQPAELGDSAVYLCASSLGGDSVYEQYFGPGTRLTVT.

The chain couples TRBV7-9 to TRBJ1-4, with TRBD1 identical over 8 bases. Per the germline V gene, CDR1 is SEHNR and CDR2 is FQNEAQ (reference sequence). The CDR3 covers 14 residues. V was pared by 5 bases and J by 4 bases, with 3 bases of the junction left unmatched. CDR3 in DNA: TGTGCCAGCAGCCGGACAGGGATTAATGAAAAACTGTTTTTT. This translates into CASSRTGINEKLFF.

This clone was found once. The chain couples TRBV4-3 to TRBJ2-3; the D gene is possibly TRBD1 (6 bases). Germline V lookup: CDR1 LGHNA, CDR2 YSLEER. The CDR3 loop spans 15 amino acids. Trimming stripped 0 bases from V and 3 bases from J, with 10 bases between. DNA of the CDR3: TGCGCCAGCAGCCAAGAGGGGGCGGGTACAGATACGCAGTATTTT. As protein: CASSQEGAGTDTQYF.

The V call is TRBV7-3, the J call TRBJ2-3; 9 nucleotides match TRBD2. Germline V CDR1 and CDR2: SGHTA, FQGTGA. The V and J ends lost 1 base and 4 bases, in that order; junction bases with no gene match: 6. The CDR3 is 16 residues long. The CDR3 reads CASSLRASGKADTQYF. For the CDR3, the DNA is TGTGCCAGCAGCTTAAGGGCTAGCGGGAAGGCAGATACGCAGTATTTT.

The chain employs TRBV18 and TRBJ2-5; the D gene is possibly TRBD2 (5 bases). Trimming left V 3 bases short and J 2 bases short, with 7 bases between. There are 13 residues in the CDR3. Germline V gene sequence: CDR1 KGHSH, CDR2 LQKENI. In nucleotides, the CDR3 is TGTGCCAGCTCACCGACTATACAAGAGACCCAGTACTTC. It is translated as CASSPTIQETQYF.

The chain carries TRBV9 and TRBJ1-2; 7 nucleotides line up with TRBD1. Germline assignment: CDR1 SGDLS and CDR2 YYNGEE. This CDR3 region has 12 residues. With V trimmed by 3 bases and J by 5 bases, 1 base remained unmatched. The CDR3 nucleotides are TGTGCCAGCAGCGAGGGGGCGTATGGCTACACCTTC. This codes for CASSEGAYGYTF.

This sequence joins TRBV19 and TRBJ1-2, with 8 bases identical to TRBD1. The germline V gene has CDR1 LNHDA and CDR2 SQIVND (reference sequence). The CDR3 spans 14 residues. J gave up 4 bases and V 3 bases, and 4 bases lay outside the gene matches. Here the CDR3 DNA reads TGTGCCAGTAGTATGGGGACAGGAGCCTATGGCTACACCTTC. Its translation is CASSMGTGAYGYTF.

This clone has more than one count but fewer than ten. The rearrangement uses TRBV25-1 and TRBJ1-6, with TRBD1 identical over 7 bases. The ends lost 5 bases at V and 7 bases at J; junction bases unmatched: 11. The CDR3 has 16 residues. Germline assignment: CDR1 MGHDK and CDR2 SYGVNS. In nucleotides, the CDR3 is TGTGCCAGCAGTTCACAAGTAACAGGGGTGAATTCACCCCTCCACTTT. It translates to CASSSQVTGVNSPLHF.

This chain links TRBV15 with TRBJ1-5, with D possibly TRBD1 on 5 matching bases. CDR3 size: 14 residues. V lost 6 bases to trimming and J lost 1 base, with 10 bases between them. The germline CDR1 and CDR2 sequences are LNHNV and YYDKDF (reference sequence). The CDR3, as DNA: TGTGCCACCAGAGGGGAAGCAAGCAATCAGCCCCAGCATTTT. Its protein is CATRGEASNQPQHF.

The J gene is TRBJ1-2, the V gene TRBV4-1; possibly TRBD1 for D (5 bases). The V gene lost 6 bases and the J gene lost 3 bases, with 23 bases spanning the gap. There are 17 residues in the CDR3. Germline loops: CDR1 MGHRA, CDR2 YSYEKL. The CDR3 nucleotides are TGCGCCAGCAGACCCACCTGGGCGGGGACCCGGGACTATGGCTACACCTTC. Its protein is CASRPTWAGTRDYGYTF.

J is TRBJ1-1 and V is TRBV4-2; 7 nucleotides agree with TRBD1. The germline gives CDR1 LGHNA, CDR2 YNFKEQ. After removal of 3 bases from V and 4 bases from J, the junction contained 5 bases not matched to a gene. This CDR3 is built from 14 residues. CDR3 loop: CASSHRGVSTEAFF. CDR3 nucleotides: TGTGCCAGCAGCCACAGGGGGGTAAGCACTGAAGCTTTCTTT.

The V call is TRBV19, the J call TRBJ1-5, with a possible D match to TRBD1 (5 bases). V dropped 3 bases and J dropped 7 bases, with 16 bases sitting between them. The CDR3 is made up of 15 amino acids. The germline V gene has CDR1 LNHDA and CDR2 SQIVND (reference sequence). CDR3 sequence: CASSMGEVSVQPQHF. CDR3 DNA sequence: TGTGCCAGTAGTATGGGGGAGGTTTCGGTCCAGCCCCAGCATTTT.

The chain employs TRBV7-2 and TRBJ2-2; 8 bases align to TRBD1. Losses at the gene ends were 4 bases for V and 4 bases for J; bases not matched to a gene: 11. The CDR3 runs 17 residues. Germline CDR1 and CDR2: SGHTA and FQGNSA. CDR3 bases: TGTGCCAGCAGCTCGTCTTTGACAGGGGCGGGCACCGGGGAGCTGTTTTTT. Encoded protein: CASSSSLTGAGTGELFF.

This clone was seen only once. This chain connects TRBV11-2 to TRBJ2-1, with D possibly TRBD2 on 6 matching bases. The V gene lost 0 bases and the J gene lost 2 bases, with 11 bases spanning the gap. CDR3 length equals 16 residues. Germline V gene data show CDR1 as SGHAT and CDR2 as FQNNGV. CDR3 sequence: CASSLDPGVTYNEQFF. In DNA, the CDR3 is TGTGCCAGCAGCTTAGATCCGGGAGTAACCTACAATGAGCAGTTCTTC.

This chain joins TRBV25-1 and TRBJ2-5; tentatively, D is TRBD2 (5 bases). This CDR3 contains 14 residues. Trimming left V 6 bases short and J 7 bases short, with 18 bases between. From germline, CDR1 is MGHDK and CDR2 SYGVNS. The CDR3 bases are TGTGCCAGCAGGCCGGACTTTTCCGACGGGACCCAGTACTTC. Residues: CASRPDFSDGTQYF.

The chain uses TRBV25-1 and TRBJ2-1; 9 bases are a match to TRBD2. The CDR3 has 15 residues. J was trimmed by 4 bases and V by 4 bases; bases with no gene match: 5. Germline values: CDR1 MGHDK, CDR2 SYGVNS. CDR3: CASSVLAGDYNEQFF. The CDR3 DNA reads as TGTGCCAGCAGTGTTTTAGCGGGAGATTACAATGAGCAGTTCTTC.

The chain is built from TRBV6-6 and TRBJ1-1; D might be TRBD1 (6 bases). Germline V gene sequence: CDR1 MNHNY, CDR2 SVGAGI (reference sequence). Deletions cut 7 bases from V and 1 base from J, with 10 bases between. The CDR3 contains 13 residues. The CDR3 spells CASNIQGNTEAFF. CDR3 coding DNA: TGTGCCAGCAATATACAGGGGAACACTGAAGCTTTCTTT.

The rearrangement links TRBV29-1 to TRBJ1-5; D is undetermined. The germline gives CDR1 SQVTM, CDR2 ANQGSEA. This CDR3 contains 13 residues. Deletions cut 7 bases from V and 0 bases from J, with 10 bases between. CDR3 bases: TGCAGCGCGGAGATTAGTAGCAATCAGCCCCAGCATTTT. Translation gives CSAEISSNQPQHF. Looking up the rest from reference TRBV29-1 and TRBJ1-5 gives the full variable domain: SAVISQKPSRDICQRGTSLTIQCQVDSQVTMMFWYRQQPGQSLTLIATANQGSEATYESGFVIDKFPISRPNLTFSTLTVSNMSPEDSSIYLCSAEISSNQPQHFGDGTRLSIL.